One T cell receptor (beta chain) is described in this entry. The data derive from a study of shared clonotypes between healthy human individuals. Study background: Donors had three CD4 naive, three CD4 memory, two CD8 naive and one CD8 memory plate apiece.

Here immunoSEQ multiplex PCR was the method, and the copy in TCRdb shows in-frame clones only, minus some. Here the sample spans some 1 million clones, around 74% being singletons. The germline CDR1 and CDR2 sequences are SGHKS and YYEKEE (reference sequence). V dropped 2 bases and J dropped 5 bases, with 13 bases sitting between them. The CDR3 consists of 14 residues. The rearrangement links TRBV5-5 to TRBJ2-5; TRBD2 might be the D (6 bases). Sequenced input: memory CD4+ T cells sorted from blood. Documented subset: CD45RA-negative fraction. The TCR sequence derives from a man aged 18 to 35 in good health. As DNA, the CDR3 is TGTGCCAGCAGCTTATCCGGGACTCGGGAGACCCAGTACTTC. It encodes CASSLSGTRETQYF.